This note documents a single T cell receptor beta chain sequence. The antigen is not known. CDR1 SGHNT and CDR2 YYREEE come from the germline V gene (reference sequence). V lost 4 bases and J lost 2; bases outside the gene matches: 8. This CDR3 has 16 residues. The data are from a study of cytomegalovirus exposure and HLA in healthy donors. Use of 60 Vbeta and 13 Jbeta primers characterized the PCR. The table came from immunoSEQ multiplex PCR; TCRdb's copy has only in-frame clones and leaves some out. Of approximately 150,000 clones in the sample, 75% to 90% were seen once. Study findings and constraints: Common viral pathogens seemed, in a later analysis, to connect with several of the most significant clusters. In a later analysis, TCR beta V- and J-gene trimming showed a link to a missense DCLRE1C variant. By a later analysis, the bulk of CMV-associated TCR beta chains appeared HLA-restricted. As immune exposure information, only CMV serostatus was available.

The chain joins TRBV5-4 to TRBJ2-2; 7 bases are shared with TRBD1. This clonotype originated in a human donor in good health. Sequencing was carried out using PBMCs. The CDR3 region is CASSGWTGRNTGELFF. DNA for the CDR3: TGTGCCAGCAGCGGATGGACAGGCCGCAACACCGGGGAGCTGTTTTTT.